This T cell receptor (beta chain) was sequenced during a study of blood T cell repertoires in COVID-19. In the original analysis: Researchers report that nucleated cell counts were estimated from reference gene primer amplification. Clones were read by immunoSEQ multiplex PCR, and TCRdb kept only the in-frame ones, dropping some. D and trimming come from the DNA, and the V and J calls and clone size come from that table. The table lists roughly 200,000 clones, 80% to 90% of them singletons, with 3.5% to 4% in the top ten. In regard to this clone: At one end, the junction sequence differs from germline, possibly due to a read error.

Ages ranged from about 18 to 90 years, with residence in approximately 25 US areas. Cohorts were assigned according to the clinical history that participants reported. Germline CDR1 reads SQVTM; CDR2 reads ANQGSEA. The CDR3 has 12 residues. The TCR comes from a woman in her thirties or forties with acute COVID-19. The sample consisted of PBMCs or T cells enriched from blood (not recorded which). The rearrangement joins TRBV29-1 to TRBJ2-1; 10 bases map to TRBD2. The CDR3 here is CLAGDSYNEQFF. The CDR3 DNA follows: TGTCTAGCGGGAGACTCCTACAATGAGCAGTTCTTC.